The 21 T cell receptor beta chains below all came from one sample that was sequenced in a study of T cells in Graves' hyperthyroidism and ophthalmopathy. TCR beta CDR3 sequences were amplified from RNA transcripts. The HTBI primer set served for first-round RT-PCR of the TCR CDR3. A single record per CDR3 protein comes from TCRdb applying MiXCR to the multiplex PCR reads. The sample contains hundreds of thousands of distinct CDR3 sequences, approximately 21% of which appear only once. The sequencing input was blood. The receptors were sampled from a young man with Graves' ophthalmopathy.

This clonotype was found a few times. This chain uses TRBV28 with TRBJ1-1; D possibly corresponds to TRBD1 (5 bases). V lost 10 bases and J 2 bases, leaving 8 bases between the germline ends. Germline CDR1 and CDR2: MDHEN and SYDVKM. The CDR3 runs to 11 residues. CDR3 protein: CAIQGNTEAFF. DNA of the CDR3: TGTGCCATTCAGGGTAACACTGAAGCTTTCTTT.

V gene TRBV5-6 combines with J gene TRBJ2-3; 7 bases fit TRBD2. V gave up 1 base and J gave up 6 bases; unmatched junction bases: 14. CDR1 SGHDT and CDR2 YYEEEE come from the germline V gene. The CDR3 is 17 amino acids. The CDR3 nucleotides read TGTGCCAGCAGCTTGAGCGGCTGGGGCGGGAGTTTGGATACGCAGTATTTT. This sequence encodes CASSLSGWGGSLDTQYF.

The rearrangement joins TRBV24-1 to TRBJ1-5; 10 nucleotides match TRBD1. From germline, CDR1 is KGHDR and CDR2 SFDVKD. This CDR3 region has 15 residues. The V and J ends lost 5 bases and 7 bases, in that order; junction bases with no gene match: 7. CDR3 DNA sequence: TGTGCCACCAGTGGGGACAGGGGAGGTGGGCAGCCCCAGCATTTT. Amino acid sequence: CATSGDRGGGQPQHF.

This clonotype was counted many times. The DNA for the CDR3 is TGTGCCAGCAGCCACAACCGGGACAGGGCCTTTCTACAAGAGACCCAGTACTTC. Translated: CASSHNRDRAFLQETQYF. V gene TRBV2 combines with J gene TRBJ2-5; the match to TRBD1 covers 9 bases. The germline V gene encodes CDR1 SNHLY and CDR2 FYNNEI. The CDR3 is 18 amino acids. Trimming at V came to 6 bases and at J to 2 bases, leaving 16 bases not matched to a gene.

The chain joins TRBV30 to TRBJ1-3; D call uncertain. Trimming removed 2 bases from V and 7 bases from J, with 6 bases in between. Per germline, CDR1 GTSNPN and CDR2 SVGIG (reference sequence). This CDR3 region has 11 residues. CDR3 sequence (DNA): TGTGCCTGGAGTAAAAGCAACACCATATATTTT. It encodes CAWSKSNTIYF.

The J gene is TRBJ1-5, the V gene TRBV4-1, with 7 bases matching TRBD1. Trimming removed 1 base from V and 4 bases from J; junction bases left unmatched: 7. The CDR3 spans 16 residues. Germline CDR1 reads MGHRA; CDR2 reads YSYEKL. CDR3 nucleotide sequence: TGCGCCAGCAGCCAAGTCCAGGGGGGGTGGAATCAGCCCCAGCATTTT. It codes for CASSQVQGGWNQPQHF.

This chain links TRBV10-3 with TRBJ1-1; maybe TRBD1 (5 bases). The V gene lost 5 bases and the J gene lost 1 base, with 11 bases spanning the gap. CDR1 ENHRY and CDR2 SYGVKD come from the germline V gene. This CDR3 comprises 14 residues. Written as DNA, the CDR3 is TGTGCCATCAGTTCGGACAAGCAGAACACTGAAGCTTTCTTT. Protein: CAISSDKQNTEAFF.

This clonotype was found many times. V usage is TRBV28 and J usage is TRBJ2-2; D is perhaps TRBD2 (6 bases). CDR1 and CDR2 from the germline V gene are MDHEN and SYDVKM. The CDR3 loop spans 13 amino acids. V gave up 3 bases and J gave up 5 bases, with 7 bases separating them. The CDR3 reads CASSLSGTGELFF. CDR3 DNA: TGTGCCAGCAGTTTGAGCGGGACCGGGGAGCTGTTTTTT.

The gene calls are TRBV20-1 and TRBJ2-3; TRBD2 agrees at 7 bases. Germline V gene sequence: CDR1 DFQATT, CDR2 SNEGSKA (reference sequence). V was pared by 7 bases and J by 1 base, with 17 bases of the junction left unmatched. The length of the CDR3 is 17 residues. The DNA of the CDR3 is TGCAGTGGCATTGACCCCCTGGGGCTAGCGGGCACAGATACGCAGTATTTT. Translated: CSGIDPLGLAGTDTQYF.

The CDR3 here is CASGAGREETQYF. The CDR3, as DNA: TGTGCCAGTGGGGCAGGGAGGGAGGAGACCCAGTACTTC. This chain links TRBV4-2 with TRBJ2-5, with 7 bases matching TRBD2. CDR1 and CDR2 (germline): LGHNA, YNFKEQ. CDR3 length: 13 amino acids. The ends lost 9 bases at V and 5 bases at J; junction bases unmatched: 9.

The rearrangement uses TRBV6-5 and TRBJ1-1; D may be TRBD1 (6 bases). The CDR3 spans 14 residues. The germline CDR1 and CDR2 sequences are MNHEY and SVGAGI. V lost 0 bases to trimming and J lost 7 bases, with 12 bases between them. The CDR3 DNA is TGTGCCAGCAGTTACTCGCCGGACAGCCTTGAAGCTTTCTTT. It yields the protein CASSYSPDSLEAFF.

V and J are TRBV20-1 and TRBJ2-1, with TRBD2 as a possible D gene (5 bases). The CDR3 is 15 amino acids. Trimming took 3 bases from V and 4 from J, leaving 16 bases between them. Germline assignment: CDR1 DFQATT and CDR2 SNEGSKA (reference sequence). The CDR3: CSASGKLARYNEQFF. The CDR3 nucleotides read TGCAGTGCTAGCGGTAAATTAGCGAGATACAATGAGCAGTTCTTC.

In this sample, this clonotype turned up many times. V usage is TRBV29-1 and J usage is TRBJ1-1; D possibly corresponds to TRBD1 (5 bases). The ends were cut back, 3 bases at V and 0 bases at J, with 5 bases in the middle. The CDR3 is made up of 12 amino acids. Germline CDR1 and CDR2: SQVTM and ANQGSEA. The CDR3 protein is CSVEDMNTEAFF. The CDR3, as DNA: TGCAGCGTTGAGGACATGAACACTGAAGCTTTCTTT.

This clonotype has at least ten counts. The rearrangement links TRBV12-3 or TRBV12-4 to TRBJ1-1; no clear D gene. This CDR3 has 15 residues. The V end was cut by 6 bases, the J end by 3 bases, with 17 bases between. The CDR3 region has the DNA TGTGCCAGCAGGGCCTTCAGGTGGTCCCACACTGAAGCTTTCTTT. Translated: CASRAFRWSHTEAFF.

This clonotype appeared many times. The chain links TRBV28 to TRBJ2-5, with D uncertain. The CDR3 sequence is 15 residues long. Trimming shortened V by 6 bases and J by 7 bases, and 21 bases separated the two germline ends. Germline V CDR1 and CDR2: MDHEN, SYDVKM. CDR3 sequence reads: CASSPPGGRVGTQYF. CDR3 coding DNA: TGTGCCAGCAGCCCCCCCGGCGGTAGGGTTGGGACCCAGTACTTC.

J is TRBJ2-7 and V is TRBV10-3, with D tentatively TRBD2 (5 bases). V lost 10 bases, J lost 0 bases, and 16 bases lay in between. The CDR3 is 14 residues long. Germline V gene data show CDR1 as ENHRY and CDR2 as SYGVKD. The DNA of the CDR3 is TGTGCCACGGTCTCTAGCCCCAGCTCCTACGAGCAGTACTTC. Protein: CATVSSPSSYEQYF.

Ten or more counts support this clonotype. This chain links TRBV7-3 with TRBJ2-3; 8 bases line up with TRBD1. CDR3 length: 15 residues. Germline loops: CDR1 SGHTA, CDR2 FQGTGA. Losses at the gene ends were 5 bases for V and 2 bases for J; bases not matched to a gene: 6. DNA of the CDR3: TGTGCCAGCAGCCAGACAGGGGTCATCACAGATACGCAGTATTTT. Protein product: CASSQTGVITDTQYF.

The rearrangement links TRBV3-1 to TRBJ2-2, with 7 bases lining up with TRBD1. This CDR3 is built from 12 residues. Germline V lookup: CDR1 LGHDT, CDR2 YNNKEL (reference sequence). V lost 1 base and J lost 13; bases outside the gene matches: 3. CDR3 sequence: CASSQGHRGLFF. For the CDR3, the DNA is TGTGCCAGCAGCCAAGGTCACAGGGGGCTGTTTTTT.

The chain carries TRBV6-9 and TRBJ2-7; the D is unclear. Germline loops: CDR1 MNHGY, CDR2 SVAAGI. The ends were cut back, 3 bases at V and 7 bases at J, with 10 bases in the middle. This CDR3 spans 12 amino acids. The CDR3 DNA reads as TGTGCCAGCAGTTACGAGGCTCTGGAGCAGTACTTC. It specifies CASSYEALEQYF.

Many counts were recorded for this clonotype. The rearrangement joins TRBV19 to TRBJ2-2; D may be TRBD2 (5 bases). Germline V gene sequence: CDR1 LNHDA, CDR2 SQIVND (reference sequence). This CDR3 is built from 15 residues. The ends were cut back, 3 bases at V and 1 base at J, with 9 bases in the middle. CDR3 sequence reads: CASSIPGRNTGELFF. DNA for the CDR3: TGTGCCAGTAGTATTCCGGGGAGGAACACCGGGGAGCTGTTTTTT. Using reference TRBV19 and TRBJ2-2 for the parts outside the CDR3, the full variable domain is DGGITQSPKYLFRKEGQNVTLSCEQNLNHDAMYWYRQDPGQGLRLIYYSQIVNDFQKGDIAEGYSVSREKKESFPLTVTSAQKNPTAFYLCASSIPGRNTGELFFGEGSRLTVL.

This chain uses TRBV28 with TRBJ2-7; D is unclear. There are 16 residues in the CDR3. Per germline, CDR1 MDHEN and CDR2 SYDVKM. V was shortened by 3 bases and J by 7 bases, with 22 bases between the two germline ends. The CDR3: CASSFSKAPRPREQYF. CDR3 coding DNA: TGTGCCAGCAGTTTTAGTAAGGCCCCGCGTCCGAGGGAGCAGTACTTC.